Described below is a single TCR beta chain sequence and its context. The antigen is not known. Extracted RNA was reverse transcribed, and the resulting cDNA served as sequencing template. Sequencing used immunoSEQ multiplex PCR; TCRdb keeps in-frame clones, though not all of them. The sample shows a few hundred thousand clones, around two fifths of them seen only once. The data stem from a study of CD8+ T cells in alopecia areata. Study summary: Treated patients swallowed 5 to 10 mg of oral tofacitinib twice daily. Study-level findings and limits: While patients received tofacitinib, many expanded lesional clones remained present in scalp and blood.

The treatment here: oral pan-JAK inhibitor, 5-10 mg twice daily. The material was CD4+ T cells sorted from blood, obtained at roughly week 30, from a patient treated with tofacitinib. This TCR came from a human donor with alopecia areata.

The CDR3 nucleotides are TGTGCCAGCAGCGTAGCTAAGAACAGGGACACTGAAGCTTTCTTT. Amino acid sequence: CASSVAKNRDTEAFF. J is TRBJ1-1 and V is TRBV9; D is perhaps TRBD1 (6 bases). The CDR3 consists of 15 residues. Trimming took 0 bases from V and 3 from J, leaving 12 bases between them. Germline values: CDR1 SGDLS, CDR2 YYNGEE.